These 2 T cell receptor beta chains share one sample of origin, sequenced in a study of cytomegalovirus exposure and HLA in healthy donors. PCR involved 60 Vbeta and 13 Jbeta primers. The assay was immunoSEQ multiplex PCR, and TCRdb's table has in-frame clones only and misses some. The sample has about 160,000 clones, around 80% seen once. The sequenced sample was PBMCs. The source of these receptors is a middle-aged man in good health and CMV-seronegative.

The rearrangement links TRBV2 to TRBJ2-5; 13 bases agree with TRBD2. CDR3 length: 16 residues. The ends lost 6 bases at V and 4 bases at J; junction bases unmatched: 8. CDR1 SNHLY and CDR2 FYNNEI come from the germline V gene. In DNA form, the CDR3 reads TGTGCCAGCAGCGCCGGGACTAGCGGGACCGGAGAGACCCAGTACTTC. This translates into CASSAGTSGTGETQYF.

This clone has only one observation. The J gene is TRBJ2-5, the V gene TRBV5-1, with 9 bases matching TRBD1. J gave up 7 bases and V 1 base, and 5 bases lay outside the gene matches. CDR3 length equals 14 residues. Germline loops: CDR1 SGHRS, CDR2 YFSETQ. For the CDR3, the DNA is TGCGCCAGCAGCTTGTCGCTGGACAGGGGGACCCAGTACTTC. Protein sequence: CASSLSLDRGTQYF.